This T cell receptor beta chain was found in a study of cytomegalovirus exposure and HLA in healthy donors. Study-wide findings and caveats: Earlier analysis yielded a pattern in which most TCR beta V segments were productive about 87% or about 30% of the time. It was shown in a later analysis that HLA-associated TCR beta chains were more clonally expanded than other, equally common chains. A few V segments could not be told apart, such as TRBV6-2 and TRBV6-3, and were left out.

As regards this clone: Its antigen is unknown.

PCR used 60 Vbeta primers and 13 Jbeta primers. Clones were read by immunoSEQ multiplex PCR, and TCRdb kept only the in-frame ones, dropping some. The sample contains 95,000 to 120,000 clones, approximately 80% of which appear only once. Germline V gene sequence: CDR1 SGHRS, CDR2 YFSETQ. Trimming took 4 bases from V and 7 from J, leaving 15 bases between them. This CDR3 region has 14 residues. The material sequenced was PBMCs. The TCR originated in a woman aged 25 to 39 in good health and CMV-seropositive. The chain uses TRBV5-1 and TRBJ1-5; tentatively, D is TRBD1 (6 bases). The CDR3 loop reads CASSPGTLSQPQHF. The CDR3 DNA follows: TGCGCCAGCAGCCCCGGGACATTAAGCCAGCCCCAGCATTTT.